Listed below are T cell receptor beta chains from one sample, sequenced in a study of EBV T-cell therapy then PD-1 blockade in nasopharyngeal carcinoma. TCRdb's copy holds only in-frame clones and misses some; the assay was immunoSEQ multiplex PCR. The data show roughly 20,000 clones, roughly 80% seen once. The antigens these receptors bind are not known. Sequencing used CD8+ T cells from blood, obtained at approximately day 30 from a patient whose treatment included autologous EBV-specific T cells and nivolumab. These receptors all come from a man aged 35-49 years with nasopharyngeal carcinoma. Each CDR3 is given with its conserved first and last residue.

V,J,CDR3
TRBV2,TRBJ1-5,CASSTGMDNQPQHF
TRBV5-6,TRBJ1-1,CASSVQTAMLNTEAFF
TRBV4-1,TRBJ2-3,CASSQGWGPSTDTQYF
TRBV29-1,TRBJ1-2,CSVEDSRGRGVNYGYTF
TRBV13,TRBJ2-5,CASSFWTGGPETQYF
TRBV4-1,TRBJ2-1,CASSQAGAYNEQFF
TRBV25-1,TRBJ2-7,CASSEYSGLRASDF
TRBV18,TRBJ2-2,CASSPRQATNTGELFF
TRBV5-5,TRBJ2-5,CASSLGVGSAIETQYF
TRBV28,TRBJ2-2,CASTSGTGDAGELFF
TRBV4-2,TRBJ2-3,CASSTTGTRSTDTQYF
TRBV4-1,TRBJ1-5,CASSQTVGSSNQPQHF
TRBV7-9,TRBJ2-7,CASTPPGQVYEQYF
TRBV7-9,TRBJ1-4,CASSRPGGVATNEKLFF
TRBV6-4,TRBJ1-6,CASSEGDTASNSPLHF
TRBV11-3,TRBJ2-7,CASSFRGGYPYEQYF
TRBV29-1,TRBJ2-3,CSVEEALAPYTDTQYF
TRBV6-5,TRBJ1-1,CASGHGTEAFF
TRBV9,TRBJ2-7,CASSVGGVGEQYF
TRBV4-3,TRBJ1-5,CASSQESTTGGFGQPQHF
TRBV6-5,TRBJ1-2,CASSYSVGIDYGYTF
TRBV5-8,TRBJ1-1,CASSLLGTGVITEAFF
TRBV3-1/TRBV3-2,TRBJ1-1,CASSQDRGTGREAFF
TRBV12-5,TRBJ1-2,CASGLGSFYGYTF
TRBV9,TRBJ1-5,CASSGGQGGNQPQHF
TRBV9,TRBJ2-4,CASSGQVAKNIQYF
TRBV7-9,TRBJ2-2,CASRPTVNTGELFF
TRBV13,TRBJ1-4,CASSRGTGGSEKLFF
TRBV28,TRBJ2-7,CASRSRALKDEQYF
TRBV6-5,TRBJ2-1,CASSYGATNEQFF
TRBV2,TRBJ1-6,CASKGGEEYSPLHF
TRBV12-5,TRBJ2-1,CASGLALGSYNEQFF
TRBV7-2,TRBJ1-5,CASSLRGRMDQPQHF
TRBV7-6,TRBJ2-7,CASSDPEDTSYEQYF
TRBV5-6,TRBJ1-3,CASSVSLHRGQRDTIYF
TRBV2,TRBJ1-6,CASSDGGYVDSPLHF
TRBV5-6,TRBJ1-1,CASSLSLGTRSTEAFF
TRBV6-1,TRBJ1-1,CASSEMTENTEAFF
TRBV5-1,TRBJ1-2,CASSLRGQGHGYTF
TRBV6-5,TRBJ1-6,CASSYSGSFGSPLHF
TRBV6-5,TRBJ2-1,CASSLVPSGEYNEQFF
TRBV5-6,TRBJ1-5,CASSLGGGTEPQHF
TRBV6-5,TRBJ1-4,CASSPLRTPNEKLFF
TRBV7-9,TRBJ1-5,CASSLGEGGEQPQHF
TRBV2,TRBJ2-2,CASRGEVSSRPGELFF
TRBV6-2/TRBV6-3,TRBJ2-7,CASSYRDNSYEQYF
TRBV12-5,TRBJ2-3,CASGLRSTDTQYF
TRBV6-4,TRBJ2-7,CASSEKAGLAYEQYF
TRBV15,TRBJ2-3,CATSSQQGWSQYF
TRBV25-1,TRBJ2-3,CASSERGGTDTQYF
TRBV7-3,TRBJ1-2,CASSLSGIEPAYGYTF
TRBV5-1,TRBJ2-2,CASSIAGGWSGELFF
TRBV4-3,TRBJ1-2,CASSQDPKGGTNYGYTF
TRBV3-1/TRBV3-2,TRBJ2-7,CASSQGGRYEQYF
TRBV28,TRBJ1-1,CASNPGQGWTEAFF